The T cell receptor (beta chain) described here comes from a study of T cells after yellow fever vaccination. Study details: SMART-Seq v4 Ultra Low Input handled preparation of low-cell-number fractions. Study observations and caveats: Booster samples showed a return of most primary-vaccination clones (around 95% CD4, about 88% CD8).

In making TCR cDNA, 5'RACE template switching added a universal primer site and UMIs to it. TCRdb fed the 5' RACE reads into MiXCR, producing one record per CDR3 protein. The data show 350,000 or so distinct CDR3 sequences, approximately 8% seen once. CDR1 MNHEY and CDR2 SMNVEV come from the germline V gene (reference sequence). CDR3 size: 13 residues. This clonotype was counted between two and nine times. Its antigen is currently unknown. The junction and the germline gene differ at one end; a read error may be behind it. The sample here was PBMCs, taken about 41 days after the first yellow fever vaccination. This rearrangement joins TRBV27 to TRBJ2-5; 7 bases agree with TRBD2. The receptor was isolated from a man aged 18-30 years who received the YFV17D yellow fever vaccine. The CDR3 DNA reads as TGTGCCAGCAGAGCGGGGCCCCAACAGACCCAGTACTTC. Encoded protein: CASRAGPQQTQYF.